The clone carrying this TCR beta chain was counted a few times. The data are from a study of identical twins. The CDR3 totals 13 residues. Deletions cut 7 bases from V and 0 bases from J, with 6 bases between. Germline V gene sequence: CDR1 ENHRY, CDR2 SYGVKD. Each CDR3 protein gets one entry after TCRdb re-called the 5' RACE reads with MiXCR. The table records hundreds of thousands of distinct CDR3 sequences, under 25% of them present only once. The sample was also linked to a second study, of yellow fever vaccine responses in identical twins. This second study notes: Reportedly, the response of twins' T cells to the vaccine seemed partly convergent, partly personalized.

This sequence was found in a woman younger than 30 in good health. The sample consisted of CD4+ T cells sorted from blood. V usage is TRBV10-3 and J usage is TRBJ2-2, with D hard to call. CDR3 nucleotides: TGTGCCATCAAACAGACGAACACCGGGGAGCTGTTTTTT. This codes for CAIKQTNTGELFF.